Given below is one TCR beta chain in context. Germline CDR1 reads LNHNV; CDR2 reads YYDKDF (reference sequence). The CDR3 consists of 13 residues. V lost 3 bases, J lost 2 bases, and 7 bases lay in between. This entry belongs to a study of blood T cell repertoires in COVID-19. Individuals aged 18 to 89 years were recruited from about two dozen US areas. Cohort 3 donors were reported recovered after two negative PCRs, clearance, or symptom resolution. Original methodology: Reference gene primers were amplified, and this amplification served to estimate nucleated cell counts. Profiling relied on immunoSEQ multiplex PCR, and the TCRdb table lists in-frame clones only, not all of them. V and J calls plus clone size are reproduced from that table; the DNA served to infer D and trimming. The data hold 150,000 to 200,000 clones, with 80% observed a single time.

V gene TRBV15 combines with J gene TRBJ1-1, with D possibly matching TRBD1 (5 bases). The clonotype was recovered from a man in his forties who had recovered from COVID-19. Sequencing was done on a sample of PBMCs or T cells enriched from blood (not recorded which). The CDR3 DNA reads TGTGCCACCAGCAGGGGACTTAACACTGAAGCTTTCTTT. Protein: CATSRGLNTEAFF.